Below are 31 T cell receptor beta chains sequenced from a single sample in a study of T cells in Graves' hyperthyroidism and ophthalmopathy. Regions amplified from RNA transcripts were the TCR beta CDR3 regions. HTBI primers were the set used in a first-round RT-PCR of the TCR CDR3. TCRdb independently ran MiXCR on the multiplex PCR reads; one entry per CDR3 protein. Of approximately 640,000 distinct CDR3 sequences listed, over 40% are singletons. Material for sequencing was peripheral blood or thyroid tissue (not recorded which). The receptors shown here come from an adult man with Graves' disease, either hyperthyroidism or ophthalmopathy (not recorded which).

The chain recombines TRBV7-2 with TRBJ1-5; no clear D gene. CDR1 is SGHTA, CDR2 FQGNSA, per germline. This CDR3 has 14 amino acids. The V end lost 8 bases, the J end lost 0 bases, and 11 bases lay between the germline ends. The CDR3 sequence: CASSKTHSNQPQHF. The DNA for the CDR3 is TGTGCCAGCTCGAAAACCCATAGCAATCAGCCCCAGCATTTT.

This chain uses TRBV24-1 with TRBJ1-3; no clear D. V was trimmed by 8 bases and J by 2 bases, leaving 9 bases between them. This CDR3 region has 13 residues. The germline V gene encodes CDR1 KGHDR and CDR2 SFDVKD. The CDR3 loop is CATITGTGNTIYF. Written as DNA, the CDR3 is TGTGCCACCATAACCGGGACTGGAAACACCATATATTTT.

The chain joins TRBV12-3 or TRBV12-4 to TRBJ1-6; 7 bases map to TRBD1. The CDR3 extends over 14 amino acids. The junction had 10 bases not matched to a gene; V was cut back by 8 bases and J by 9 bases. CDR3 coding DNA: TGTGCCAGCTCCCTGACAGGGAAAAGTTCACCCCTCCACTTT. Amino acid sequence: CASSLTGKSSPLHF.

This chain uses TRBV29-1 with TRBJ1-5; possibly TRBD1 for D (6 bases). This CDR3 comprises 13 residues. Trimming left V 8 bases short and J 6 bases short, with 17 bases between. Germline CDR1 is SQVTM and CDR2 is ANQGSEA. CDR3 sequence (DNA): TGCAGCAGTCAAACTACAGGGTCTCAGCCCCAGCATTTT. Its protein is CSSQTTGSQPQHF.

This clonotype was seen at least ten times. The chain links TRBV24-1 to TRBJ1-2, with 8 bases lining up with TRBD1. CDR1 is KGHDR and CDR2 is SFDVKD in the germline V gene. After removal of 3 bases from V and 8 bases from J, the junction contained 10 bases not matched to a gene. This CDR3 spans 15 amino acids. The CDR3 DNA is TGTGCCACCAGTGATGCCCGCGGACAGGGCGGGGGCTACACCTTC. As protein: CATSDARGQGGGYTF.

The chain links TRBV2 to TRBJ2-7, with 9 nucleotides matching TRBD1. V gave up 9 bases and J gave up 2 bases; unmatched junction bases: 8. This CDR3 comprises 14 residues. Per germline, CDR1 SNHLY and CDR2 FYNNEI. CDR3 region: CASPRDRGTYEQYF. The DNA of the CDR3 is TGTGCCAGTCCCCGCGACAGGGGGACCTACGAGCAGTACTTC.

The chain carries TRBV29-1 and TRBJ1-1; D is uncertain. There are 12 residues in the CDR3. Trimming left V 6 bases short and J 0 bases short, with 8 bases between. In germline, CDR1 is SQVTM, CDR2 ANQGSEA. In nucleotides, the CDR3 is TGCAGCGTAGACGGGGTGAACACTGAAGCTTTCTTT. Its translation is CSVDGVNTEAFF.

This clonotype occurred many times. The chain combines TRBV20-1 with TRBJ1-6, with D hard to call. Deletions cut 1 base from V and 4 bases from J, with 8 bases between. Germline V gives CDR1 DFQATT, CDR2 SNEGSKA (reference sequence). There are 14 residues in the CDR3. CDR3 DNA sequence: TGCAGTGCTAGAGGAGCAGTGTATAATTCACCCCTCCACTTT. Protein product: CSARGAVYNSPLHF.

The chain couples TRBV6-1 to TRBJ2-5; D possibly corresponds to TRBD2 (7 bases). V was clipped by 6 bases and J by 4 bases, with 15 bases between them. This CDR3 is built from 14 residues. The germline V gene has CDR1 MNHNS and CDR2 SASEGT. The CDR3: CASRLEGGGETQYF. The CDR3 coding sequence is TGTGCCAGCAGGCTGGAGGGGGGGGGAGAGACCCAGTACTTC.

The V call is TRBV2, the J call TRBJ1-1, with no clear D. The CDR3 spans 17 residues. Germline V gene lookup returns CDR1 SNHLY and CDR2 FYNNEI. The V and J ends lost 6 bases and 1 base respectively, with 21 bases between them. The CDR3 loop reads CASSQGPALSRNTEAFF. Written as DNA, the CDR3 is TGTGCCAGCAGCCAAGGGCCAGCCCTCTCAAGGAACACTGAAGCTTTCTTT. Supplemented by reference TRBV2 and TRBJ1-1, the full variable domain reads EPEVTQTPSHQVTQMGQEVILRCVPISNHLYFYWYRQILGQKVEFLVSFYNNEISEKSEIFDDQFSVERPDGSNFTLKIRSTKLEDSAMYFCASSQGPALSRNTEAFFGQGTRLTVV.

This clonotype came up a few times. The chain joins TRBV12-3 or TRBV12-4 to TRBJ1-4; 10 bases are shared with TRBD1. The CDR3 has 15 residues. The V and J ends lost 4 bases and 8 bases, in that order; junction bases with no gene match: 7. DNA for the CDR3: TGTGCCAGCAGTTCTCGGGACAGGGGACGAGAAAAACTGTTTTTT. Translating it yields CASSSRDRGREKLFF.

The table lists this clonotype with a few counts. The chain has TRBV12-3 or TRBV12-4 and TRBJ1-4; D ambiguous. The CDR3 spans 16 residues. V lost 1 base, J lost 5 bases, and 14 bases lay in between. As DNA, the CDR3 is TGTGCCAGCAGTTTAGGGGTTGGGGTCAGCAATGAAAAACTGTTTTTT. As protein: CASSLGVGVSNEKLFF.

The chain has TRBV5-8 and TRBJ1-1; D perhaps matches TRBD1 (5 bases). Germline V gene lookup returns CDR1 SGHTS and CDR2 YDEGEE. CDR3 size: 15 residues. V lost 2 bases and J lost 5, with 16 bases in between. CDR3 residues: CASSFPGLRTTEAFF. CDR3 nucleotides: TGTGCCAGCAGCTTCCCGGGACTCCGGACGACTGAAGCTTTCTTT.

In this sample, this clonotype turned up once. V and J are TRBV2 and TRBJ1-2; 10 bases align to TRBD1. With V trimmed by 6 bases and J by 7 bases, 11 bases remained unmatched. Germline values: CDR1 SNHLY, CDR2 FYNNEI. The CDR3 covers 15 residues. For the CDR3, the DNA is TGTGCCAGCAGGGAACCGGGACAGGGGACAAGTGGCTACACCTTC. It encodes CASREPGQGTSGYTF.

The V gene is TRBV19, the J gene TRBJ2-2; TRBD2 might be the D (6 bases). Trimming stripped 7 bases from V and 4 bases from J, with 16 bases between. Germline CDR1 is LNHDA and CDR2 is SQIVND (reference sequence). The CDR3 extends over 15 amino acids. CDR3 amino acids: CASTPYGGGTGELFF. CDR3 nucleotides: TGTGCCAGTACCCCGTACGGGGGTGGCACCGGGGAGCTGTTTTTT. The entire variable domain, with the rest obtained from reference TRBV19 and TRBJ2-2, is as follows: DGGITQSPKYLFRKEGQNVTLSCEQNLNHDAMYWYRQDPGQGLRLIYYSQIVNDFQKGDIAEGYSVSREKKESFPLTVTSAQKNPTAFYLCASTPYGGGTGELFFGEGSRLTVL.

This clonotype was counted between two and nine times. V usage is TRBV20-1 and J usage is TRBJ1-5; maybe TRBD1 (5 bases). Looked up from germline, CDR1 is DFQATT and CDR2 is SNEGSKA (reference sequence). This CDR3 has 14 amino acids. The V gene lost 3 bases and the J gene lost 3 bases, with 12 bases spanning the gap. The CDR3, as DNA: TGCAGTGCTAGTAGGTTGGGGGTCAATCAGCCCCAGCATTTT. Its protein product is CSASRLGVNQPQHF.

This clonotype was counted a few times. This CDR3 reads CATSAGGHETAGELFF. In DNA, the CDR3 is TGTGCCACCAGTGCGGGGGGCCACGAAACCGCCGGGGAGCTGTTTTTT. The chain carries TRBV24-1 and TRBJ2-2; tentative D call: TRBD2 (7 bases). Germline V lookup: CDR1 KGHDR, CDR2 SFDVKD. The germline V and J ends were trimmed by 5 bases and 6 bases, with 18 bases remaining between them. This CDR3 is built from 16 residues.

The CDR3 spells CASRLRGLTEAFF. In nucleotides, the CDR3 is TGTGCCAGCAGGCTACGGGGGCTGACTGAAGCTTTCTTT. The chain is built from TRBV7-9 and TRBJ1-1; D may be TRBD1 (6 bases). V dropped 6 bases and J dropped 5 bases, with 13 bases sitting between them. CDR3 length: 13 residues. CDR1 SEHNR and CDR2 FQNEAQ come from the germline V gene (reference sequence).

The rearrangement uses TRBV6-6 and TRBJ2-7, with 7 positions matching TRBD1. The CDR3 covers 14 residues. The junction had 9 bases not matched to a gene; V was cut back by 6 bases and J by 4 bases. Germline CDR1 is MNHNY and CDR2 is SVGAGI (reference sequence). The CDR3, as DNA: TGTGCCAGCAGGCTCGGGACAGTAGAGTACGAGCAGTACTTC. It encodes CASRLGTVEYEQYF.

In DNA, the CDR3 is TGTGCCAGCAGCCAAGAGAGAGGTAGCGGGGTACTTGGGACCCAGTACTTC. The encoded protein is CASSQERGSGVLGTQYF. The rearrangement joins TRBV7-8 to TRBJ2-5; 8 bases are a match to TRBD2. There are 17 residues in the CDR3. The trim removed 5 bases at V and 7 bases at J, leaving 18 bases unmatched. Germline V gives CDR1 SGHVS, CDR2 FQNEAQ.

The V gene is TRBV30, the J gene TRBJ1-1; 8 nucleotides agree with TRBD1. Germline V gives CDR1 GTSNPN, CDR2 SVGIG (reference sequence). V gave up 0 bases and J gave up 10 bases; unmatched junction bases: 7. The length of the CDR3 is 13 residues. CDR3 sequence (DNA): TGTGCCTGGAGTGTTGGCCAGGGGGCAAGAGCTTTCTTT. Translated: CAWSVGQGARAFF.

This clonotype came up a few times. The chain carries TRBV7-2 and TRBJ1-1; D perhaps matches TRBD1 (5 bases). Germline CDR1 and CDR2: SGHTA and FQGNSA. The CDR3 spans 17 residues. V lost 2 bases and J lost 5, with 21 bases in between. The CDR3 bases are TGTGCCAGCAGCTTAATAGGGCGGAGCAGGGCGGAAACTGAAGCTTTCTTT. This encodes CASSLIGRSRAETEAFF.

As concerns this clonotype: The junction departs from the called germline gene at one end, perhaps through a read error. V usage is TRBV7-8 and J usage is TRBJ1-5; TRBD1 aligns across 7 bases. CDR3 size: 16 residues. Germline V gene sequence: CDR1 SGHVS, CDR2 FQNEAQ. This CDR3 reads CAGSSGTASGNQPQHF. CDR3 in DNA: TGTGCCGGCAGCTCAGGGACAGCCTCAGGCAATCAGCCCCAGCATTTT.

This chain joins TRBV4-2 and TRBJ1-1; D is undetermined. This CDR3 region has 15 residues. The germline CDR1 and CDR2 sequences are LGHNA and YNFKEQ. V gave up 0 bases and J gave up 4 bases, with 12 bases separating them. CDR3 sequence: CASSQELALATEAFF. CDR3 sequence (DNA): TGTGCCAGCAGCCAAGAACTGGCGTTGGCCACTGAAGCTTTCTTT.

This clonotype has only one observation. The rearrangement links TRBV7-2 to TRBJ2-7, with 12 bases lining up with TRBD1. The trim removed 6 bases at V and 6 bases at J, leaving 9 bases unmatched. In germline, CDR1 is SGHTA, CDR2 FQGNSA. The CDR3 has 15 amino acids. Here the CDR3 DNA reads TGTGCCAGCAGTTCCACCGGGACAGGGGGCGGCGAGCAGTACTTC. Translating gives CASSSTGTGGGEQYF.

This clonotype has at least ten counts. The CDR3 coding sequence is TGTGCCAGCAGTGTTGGGACAGTGGGAGCTTTCTTT. Translating it yields CASSVGTVGAFF. V gene TRBV2 combines with J gene TRBJ1-1; TRBD1 aligns across 7 bases. CDR3 length: 12 amino acids. The germline V gene has CDR1 SNHLY and CDR2 FYNNEI. V lost 4 bases, J lost 10 bases, and 6 bases stayed unmatched.

This clonotype was seen ten or more times. The V call is TRBV9, the J call TRBJ1-2; D may be TRBD1 (6 bases). CDR3 length: 14 amino acids. Trimming cost V 0 bases and J 7 bases, with 13 bases left between them. Germline lookup yields CDR1 SGDLS and CDR2 YYNGEE. CDR3 nucleotide sequence: TGTGCCAGCAGCGTAGGGGGGGCAAGTAGTGGCTACACCTTC. Amino acid sequence: CASSVGGASSGYTF.

The CDR3 nucleotides read TGCGCCAGCAGCCACCCACCTTCGAGCTCTGGAAACACCATATATTTT. The encoded protein is CASSHPPSSSGNTIYF. The V and J genes are TRBV4-3 and TRBJ1-3; D uncertain. Trimming left V 3 bases short and J 0 bases short, with 12 bases between. CDR1 and CDR2 from the germline V gene are LGHNA and YSLEER. The CDR3 is made up of 16 amino acids.

Concerning this clonotype: This sequence may be a read error, since a much larger clone differs from it by one base. The chain joins TRBV10-3 to TRBJ1-2; 11 bases are a match to TRBD1. The CDR3 is 15 amino acids. Germline assignment: CDR1 ENHRY and CDR2 SYGVKD. Trimming cost V 3 bases and J 2 bases; bases outside gene matches: 2. This CDR3 reads CAISERTGGNYGYTF. The DNA for the CDR3 is TGTGCCATCAGTGAACGGACAGGGGGCAACTATGGCTACACCTTC.

The V and J genes are TRBV15 and TRBJ1-1, with TRBD1 as a possible D gene (5 bases). V dropped 3 bases and J dropped 4 bases, with 15 bases sitting between them. Germline CDR1 reads LNHNV; CDR2 reads YYDKDF (reference sequence). This CDR3 has 15 residues. CDR3 DNA sequence: TGTGCCACCAGCAGTAGACCCCGGGGGGGCACTGAAGCTTTCTTT. As protein: CATSSRPRGGTEAFF.

The rearrangement joins TRBV29-1 to TRBJ1-2; possible D gene TRBD1, 5 bases. The CDR3 is made up of 13 amino acids. V lost 3 bases to trimming and J lost 2 bases, with 10 bases between them. Germline V gives CDR1 SQVTM, CDR2 ANQGSEA. The CDR3 nucleotides are TGCAGCGTTGAGTGGGCAGGGAACTATGGCTACACCTTC. Residues: CSVEWAGNYGYTF. The complete variable domain, with remaining parts taken from reference TRBV29-1 and TRBJ1-2, reads SAVISQKPSRDICQRGTSLTIQCQVDSQVTMMFWYRQQPGQSLTLIATANQGSEATYESGFVIDKFPISRPNLTFSTLTVSNMSPEDSSIYLCSVEWAGNYGYTFGSGTRLTVV.